In its sample, the clone carrying this T cell receptor (beta chain) was seen many times. Its cognate antigen is unknown. One junction end disagrees with the germline gene, perhaps due to a read error. By quantitative 5'-RACE with molecular barcodes, the TCR beta libraries were made. TCRdb used MiXCR to reprocess the 5' RACE reads, holding one entry per CDR3 protein. Here the sample spans roughly 300,000 distinct CDR3 sequences, around 7.6% being singletons. These data originate in a study of CD8 T cells in ankylosing spondylitis. Study-level points and caveats: Ankylosing spondylitis blood seemed to carry a telltale TCR beta motif made of about 8 highly homologous variants.

Sequencing was done on a sample of blood, either unsorted or a sorted T cell fraction (not recorded which). This clonotype was obtained from a male donor with ankylosing spondylitis.

Here the CDR3 reads CASSEAGELFF. CDR3 nucleotides: TGTGCCAGCAGCGAAGCAGGGGAGCTGTTTTTT. The rearrangement joins TRBV2 to TRBJ2-2; no definite D call. Germline CDR1 is SNHLY and CDR2 is FYNNEI. The CDR3 length is 11 residues.